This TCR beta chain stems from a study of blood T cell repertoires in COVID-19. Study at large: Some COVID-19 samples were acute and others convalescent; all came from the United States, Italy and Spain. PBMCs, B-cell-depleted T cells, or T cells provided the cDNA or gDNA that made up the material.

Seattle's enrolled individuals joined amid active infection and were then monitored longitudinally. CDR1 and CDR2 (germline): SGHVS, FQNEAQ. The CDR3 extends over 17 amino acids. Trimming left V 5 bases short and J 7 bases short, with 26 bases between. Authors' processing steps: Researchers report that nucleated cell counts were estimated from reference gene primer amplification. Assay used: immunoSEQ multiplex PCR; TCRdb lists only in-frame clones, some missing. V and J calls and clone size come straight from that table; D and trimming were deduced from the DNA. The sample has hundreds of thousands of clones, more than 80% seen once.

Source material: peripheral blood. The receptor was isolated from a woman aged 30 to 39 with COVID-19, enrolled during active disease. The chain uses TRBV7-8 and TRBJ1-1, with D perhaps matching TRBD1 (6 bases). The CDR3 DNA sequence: TGTGCCAGCAGCCGAGGGGGGGGGATGGCAGACCTCTTTGAAGCTTTCTTT. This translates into CASSRGGGMADLFEAFF. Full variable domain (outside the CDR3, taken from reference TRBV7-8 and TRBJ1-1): GAGVSQSPRYKVAKRGQDVALRCDPISGHVSLFWYQQALGQGPEFLTYFQNEAQLDKSGLPSDRFFAERPEGSVSTLKIQRTQQEDSAVYLCASSRGGGMADLFEAFFGQGTRLTVV.